This is a list of T cell receptor beta chains from one sample in a study of blood T cell repertoires in COVID-19. The protocol was immunoSEQ multiplex PCR, while the TCRdb copy is restricted to in-frame clones and leaves out a portion. The sample consists of around 70,000 clones, just under 85% of them appearing once. Sequencing was done on a sample of peripheral blood. These receptors were collected from a man between 65 and 85 years old with acute or convalescent COVID-19. Both conserved end residues are part of each CDR3. The order of the fields is J gene, clone size, V gene, D gene, CDR3 protein, CDR3 DNA. The D gene is left open where the match is weak. Clone size is given for some rows only: seen once, a few or many times, or a class if the clone is expanded.

TRBJ2-3	NA	TRBV5-1	NA	CASSLEAHSRPSTDTQYF	TGCGCCAGCAGCTTGGAAGCCCACAGCAGACCTAGCACAGATACGCAGTATTTT
TRBJ2-1	NA	TRBV3-1/TRBV3-2	TRBD2	CASRTSGYNEQFF	TGTGCCAGCAGGACTAGCGGCTACAATGAGCAGTTCTTC
TRBJ2-3	NA	TRBV6-5	TRBD1	CASMGQAAGRQYF	TGTGCCAGTATGGGACAGGCGGCGGGCCGACAGTATTTT
TRBJ2-5	NA	TRBV2	NA	CASNPGGAAGGETQYF	TGTGCCAGCAACCCCGGGGGGGCCGCAGGGGGTGAGACCCAGTACTTC
TRBJ1-1	NA	TRBV10-3	TRBD1	CASSTGTEAFF	TGTGCCAGCTCGACAGGGACTGAAGCTTTCTTT
TRBJ2-5	NA	TRBV6-1	NA	CASSEQWTVGETQYF	TGTGCCAGCAGTGAACAGTGGACTGTTGGAGAGACCCAGTACTTC
TRBJ1-6	NA	TRBV2	NA	CASTGLSRDNSPLHF	TGTGCCAGCACCGGTCTAAGCCGTGATAATTCACCCCTCCACTTT
TRBJ1-1	NA	TRBV6-6	NA	CASRDTALGYTEAFF	TGTGCCAGCAGGGACACCGCTCTTGGGTACACTGAAGCTTTCTTT
TRBJ1-1	NA	TRBV11-3	NA	CASSGGTEAFF	TGTGCCAGCTCCGGGGGCACTGAAGCTTTCTTT
TRBJ2-1	NA	TRBV2	NA	CASSGRRPISSYNEQFF	TGTGCCAGCAGTGGGCGGCGGCCTATCAGCTCCTACAATGAGCAGTTCTTC
TRBJ2-5	NA	TRBV10-2	NA	CATAVRETQYF	TGCGCCACGGCGGTTCGGGAGACCCAGTACTTC
TRBJ2-2	NA	TRBV5-1	TRBD1	CASSRTGQGATGELFF	TGCGCCAGCAGCCGTACGGGACAGGGGGCCACCGGGGAGCTGTTTTTT
TRBJ2-1	NA	TRBV4-1	TRBD2	CASSQGLGLAAYNEQFF	TGCGCCAGCAGCCAGGGTCTAGGACTAGCGGCTTACAATGAGCAGTTCTTC
TRBJ2-1	NA	TRBV2	TRBD2	CASMIAGERNEQFF	TGTGCCAGCATGATAGCGGGGGAGAGGAATGAGCAGTTCTTC
TRBJ2-3	NA	TRBV7-2	TRBD1	CASSFGQAFAPTDTQYF	TGTGCCAGCAGCTTCGGACAGGCCTTTGCCCCCACAGATACGCAGTATTTT
TRBJ2-2	NA	TRBV5-4	NA	CASSLRGPGELFF	TGTGCCAGCAGCTTGCGAGGGCCCGGGGAGCTGTTTTTT
TRBJ2-7	NA	TRBV20-1	NA	CSASSGALSSYEQYF	TGCAGTGCTAGTTCAGGGGCCTTGAGCTCCTACGAGCAGTACTTC
TRBJ2-7	once	TRBV5-4	TRBD2	CASSLAGVGEQYF	TGTGCCAGCAGCTTAGCGGGAGTGGGTGAGCAGTACTTC
TRBJ1-2	NA	TRBV5-1	NA	CASSPPAGGYGYTF	TGCGCCAGCAGCCCACCTGCGGGAGGCTATGGCTACACCTTC
TRBJ1-5	NA	TRBV6-1	NA	CASSEAGGVNQPQHF	TGTGCCAGCAGTGAAGCGGGGGGGGTCAATCAGCCCCAGCATTTT
TRBJ2-5	NA	TRBV7-6	TRBD2	CASSLVASGGKTQYF	TGTGCCAGCAGCTTAGTAGCTAGCGGGGGAAAGACCCAGTACTTC
TRBJ2-1	NA	TRBV5-4	TRBD2	CASSPGLAGTYNEQFF	TGTGCCAGCAGCCCTGGACTAGCGGGGACCTACAATGAGCAGTTCTTC
TRBJ2-2	NA	TRBV6-4	NA	CASSADRNTGELFF	TGTGCCAGCAGTGCCGACAGGAACACCGGGGAGCTGTTTTTT
TRBJ2-2	NA	TRBV24-1	NA	CATSARGPGELFF	TGTGCCACCAGTGCCCGGGGTCCCGGGGAGCTGTTTTTT
TRBJ2-3	NA	TRBV5-1	NA	CASSSGDTDTQYF	TGCGCCAGCAGCTCCGGGGACACAGATACGCAGTATTTT
TRBJ1-6	once	TRBV4-3	NA	CASSQETAYNSPLHF	TGCGCCAGCAGCCAAGAAACAGCCTATAATTCACCCCTCCACTTT
TRBJ2-7	once	TRBV18	TRBD2	CASSPRSGSTYEQYF	TGTGCCAGCTCACCACGTAGCGGGAGCACCTACGAGCAGTACTTC
TRBJ2-1	NA	TRBV5-1	TRBD2	CASKGSGSGNEQFF	TGCGCCAGCAAAGGAAGCGGGAGCGGGAATGAGCAGTTCTTC
TRBJ2-3	NA	TRBV6-5	TRBD2	CASSSSTSGTLYTQYF	TGTGCCAGCAGTTCGTCGACTAGCGGGACCCTGTATACGCAGTATTTT
TRBJ1-5	NA	TRBV7-2	TRBD1	CASSRAGRGNQPQHF	TGTGCCAGCAGCAGGGCGGGCAGGGGGAATCAGCCCCAGCATTTT
TRBJ1-5	few	TRBV4-1	NA	CASSQDLARNQPQHF	TGCGCCAGCAGCCAAGATCTAGCCCGCAATCAGCCCCAGCATTTT
TRBJ2-7	NA	TRBV6-2/TRBV6-3	TRBD1	CASSRGTYEQYF	TGTGCCAGCAGCAGGGGGACCTACGAGCAGTACTTC
TRBJ2-7	NA	TRBV7-6	TRBD1	CASSVAYGQAEQYF	TGTGCCAGCAGCGTCGCCTACGGACAGGCCGAGCAGTACTTC
TRBJ2-1	NA	TRBV4-1	TRBD2	CASSQEGLGTSANYNEQFF	TGCGCCAGCAGCCAAGAGGGGCTGGGGACTAGCGCGAATTACAATGAGCAGTTCTTC
TRBJ1-2	many	TRBV6-5	NA	CASQTANYGYTF	TGTGCCAGCCAGACAGCAAACTATGGCTACACCTTC
TRBJ2-5	NA	TRBV15	TRBD2	CATSRDANPGLAGNLWQTQYF	TGTGCCACCAGCAGAGACGCAAACCCGGGACTAGCGGGAAATCTGTGGCAGACCCAGTACTTC
TRBJ2-3	NA	TRBV3-1/TRBV3-2	TRBD2	CASGSGATLTDTQYF	TGTGCCAGCGGGAGCGGGGCTACCCTCACAGATACGCAGTATTTT
TRBJ1-6	NA	TRBV13	NA	CASSPGQYNSPLHF	TGTGCCAGCAGCCCCGGACAGTATAATTCACCCCTCCACTTT
TRBJ1-3	NA	TRBV6-5	TRBD1	CASTRGSSGNTIYF	TGTGCCAGCACCAGGGGGAGCTCTGGAAACACCATATATTTT
TRBJ1-2	NA	TRBV6-6	NA	CASTQSNYGYTF	TGTGCCAGCACCCAGTCTAACTATGGCTACACCTTC
TRBJ2-2	NA	TRBV5-5	TRBD1	CASSLQGARNTGELFF	TGTGCCAGCAGCCTACAGGGGGCACGGAACACCGGGGAGCTGTTTTTT
TRBJ1-5	NA	TRBV5-6	NA	CASSLAGVGNQPQHF	TGTGCCAGCAGCTTGGCAGGGGTCGGCAATCAGCCCCAGCATTTT